This T cell receptor (beta chain) was captured in a study of CD8 T cells in ankylosing spondylitis (dated by TCRdb to the late 2010s). Background for the entire study: T cell receptor beta repertoires were profiled in healthy donors and ankylosing spondylitis patients so that disease-linked TCR variants could be found. In total, the full study cohort was made up of roughly 110 healthy donors and about two dozen ankylosing spondylitis patients. Peripheral blood was sampled, and synovial fluid was also collected from ankylosing spondylitis patients.

Turning to this clonotype: What antigen it recognizes has not been identified. Base qualities were left out, and no much larger clone turns up one base away.

Study-level results and caveats: Some motif variants were previously reported in synovial fluid and blood of reactive arthritis patients, suggesting common disease-initiation mechanisms. The disease-linked clones had a CD8+ phenotype and were found at relatively low frequencies in peripheral blood. Blood from ankylosing spondylitis patients appeared to be characterized by a TCR beta motif composed of eight highly homologous amino acid variants. The disease-linked clones were reported to be significantly enriched in matched synovial fluid samples from ankylosing spondylitis patients.

CDR1 and CDR2, looked up from the germline V gene (reference sequence), are LGHDT and YNNKEL. From its cysteine to its phenylalanine, the CDR3 spans 18 amino acids. Only the CDR3 DNA stays, 54 bases, in frame from base 1. V was cut back by 1 base and J by 0 bases, leaving a gap of 16 bases between them. Sequencing was performed on an Illumina HiSeq 2500. Quantitative 5'-RACE with molecular barcodes was used to prepare TCR beta libraries. The study's own analysis went as follows. A new computational method, built on a probabilistic model of VDJ rearrangement, was used to identify disease-linked TCR variants. In TCRdb, the public reads were trimmed at Q25 with fastp and aligned with MiXCR, with productive beta chains retained. Each CDR3 protein gets just one entry, which takes the most common genes and DNA from the rows behind it. The V and J calls, along with clone size, are taken from TCRdb and not from the paper's own processing. A total of 250,000 to 400,000 distinct CDR3 sequences appear in this sample, about 9.9% of them only once. The top ten clonotypes cover roughly 9.1% of the sample.

The rearrangement combines TRBV3-1 with TRBJ2-1; the D gene is possibly TRBD1 or TRBD2, with 5 bases matching each. What was sequenced was blood, either unsorted or a sorted T cell fraction (not recorded which). This sequence originates from a female donor with ankylosing spondylitis or in good health (not recorded which). CDR3 sequence: CASSQAYTGTSSYNEQFF. The DNA reads TGTGCCAGCAGCCAAGCTTACACCGGGACCAGCTCCTACAATGAGCAGTTCTTC.